This TCR beta chain was recorded in a study of T cell repertoires in cytomegalovirus infection. Study-wide background: Indicated by public TCR beta signatures were CMV infection and matching HLA type.

TCRdb itself ran the reads through MiXCR, one entry per CDR3 protein. The sample consists of about 680,000 distinct CDR3 sequences, roughly a quarter of them appearing once. The V gene lost 8 bases and the J gene lost 0 bases, with 14 bases spanning the gap. Germline loops: CDR1 SNHLY, CDR2 FYNNEI. The CDR3 runs to 15 residues. The sequenced material came from CD8+ T cells from PBMCs. This receptor was identified in a human donor in good health (CMV status not recorded). Some clones in this sample may be carry-over from other donors' samples. The V call is TRBV2, the J call TRBJ1-3, with D unclear. DNA of the CDR3: TGTGCCAGCTGGTCGGGCCTTTTCTCTGGAAACACCATATATTTT. This translates into CASWSGLFSGNTIYF.